Each of the 20 T cell receptor beta chains below was sequenced from the same sample in a study of response to subunit inactivated influenza vaccine (dated by TCRdb to the late 2010s). Library method: RT-PCR. Sequencing took place on an Illumina HiSeq 2500. Through fastp at Q25 and MiXCR, TCRdb rebuilt clones from the public reads, retaining in-frame beta chains. Every entry covers one CDR3 protein and lists the most common genes and DNA from its rows. The table for this sample lists around 750,000 distinct CDR3 sequences; about 20% of them were counted only once. About a tenth of the sample lies in the top ten. The sample consisted of PBMCs from blood, taken about 5 days after vaccination. Source of these receptors: a man aged 45-65 years who received an inactivated influenza vaccine. Donor details come from another sample of the same person, matched by shared clones.

In its sample, this clonotype was seen a few times. The chain carries TRBV7-9 and TRBJ2-7, with a weak D call TRBD2 (5 bases). Germline-derived CDR1 and CDR2 are SEHNR and FQNEAQ (reference sequence). This CDR3 is 12 amino acids long. Trimming removed 8 bases at V and 7 bases at J, with 15 bases between. As DNA, the CDR3 is TGTGCCAGCTTGAGTGGTGGGGAGGAGCAGTACTTC. Encoded protein: CASLSGGEEQYF.

This clonotype has just a few counts. CDR3 bases: TGTGCCAGCAGCCCCCTTGGGGGGACCAATGAGCAGTTCTTC. It specifies CASSPLGGTNEQFF. The gene calls are TRBV3-1 and TRBJ2-1; perhaps TRBD2 as D (6 bases). The germline V and J ends were trimmed by 4 bases and 6 bases, with 13 bases remaining between them. Germline V gene sequence: CDR1 LGHDT, CDR2 YNNKEL (reference sequence). CDR3 length: 14 residues.

Written as DNA, the CDR3 is TGCAGCGTACCCGGGTCAGAGGACACTGAAGCTTTCTTT. Residues: CSVPGSEDTEAFF. This chain uses TRBV29-1 with TRBJ1-1; no clear D gene. CDR1 SQVTM and CDR2 ANQGSEA come from the germline V gene. Trimming removed 6 bases from V and 3 bases from J, with 14 bases in between. The length of the CDR3 is 13 residues.

This clonotype was counted between two and nine times. The chain couples TRBV7-9 to TRBJ2-3; D is uncertain. V was trimmed by 3 bases and J by 2 bases, leaving 6 bases between them. The length of the CDR3 is 13 residues. Germline V gives CDR1 SEHNR, CDR2 FQNEAQ (reference sequence). CDR3 protein: CASSLRLTDTQYF. The DNA for the CDR3 is TGTGCCAGCAGCTTGAGGCTCACAGATACGCAGTATTTT.

The table lists this clonotype with a few counts. The chain carries TRBV12-3 or TRBV12-4 and TRBJ1-5; 11 bases match TRBD1. With 5 bases clipped from V and 8 bases from J, the junction kept 11 bases outside the gene matches. The CDR3 has 16 amino acids. CDR3: CASSPGGQGEREPQHF. In DNA form, the CDR3 reads TGTGCCAGCAGTCCGGGGGGACAGGGGGAACGGGAGCCCCAGCATTTT.

V and J are TRBV5-1 and TRBJ2-5; TRBD2 matches at 8 bases. This CDR3 has 15 residues. Losses at the gene ends were 0 bases for V and 2 bases for J; bases not matched to a gene: 3. The germline gives CDR1 SGHRS, CDR2 YFSETQ. CDR3 nucleotide sequence: TGCGCCAGCAGCTTGGGCCAGCGGGGGCAAGAGACCCAGTACTTC. The encoded protein is CASSLGQRGQETQYF.

V and J are TRBV5-6 and TRBJ2-3, with a possible D match to TRBD1 (5 bases). V shed 1 base and J shed 0 bases, with 15 bases lying between them. Per germline, CDR1 SGHDT and CDR2 YYEEEE. The CDR3 has 17 residues. The CDR3 DNA reads TGTGCCAGCAGCTTGAAGTTCGAGACAGCCAGCACAGATACGCAGTATTTT. Its protein is CASSLKFETASTDTQYF.

A few counts support this clonotype. The chain uses TRBV29-1 and TRBJ1-4; 8 bases agree with TRBD1. Germline CDR1 SQVTM, CDR2 ANQGSEA. The J segment lost 5 bases and the V segment lost 4 bases, leaving 6 bases of the junction unmatched. The CDR3 extends over 14 amino acids. The CDR3 nucleotides are TGCAGCGTTGTCGGGGACAGGTCCAATGAAAAACTGTTTTTT. Amino acids: CSVVGDRSNEKLFF.

This clonotype has more than one count but fewer than ten. V usage is TRBV10-3 and J usage is TRBJ2-1, with 7 bases lining up with TRBD2. The CDR3 totals 12 residues. Looked up from germline, CDR1 is ENHRY and CDR2 is SYGVKD. The J segment lost 7 bases and the V segment lost 8 bases, leaving 5 bases of the junction unmatched. The DNA of the CDR3 is TGTGCCATCGCGGGAGAGGTGAATGAGCAGTTCTTC. It yields the protein CAIAGEVNEQFF.

The rearrangement uses TRBV14 and TRBJ2-7, with 7 bases identical to TRBD1. V shed 6 bases and J 2 bases; nucleotides not matched to a gene: 7. The germline V gene has CDR1 SGHDN and CDR2 FVKESK. The CDR3 has 14 amino acids. The CDR3 protein is CASSPGQPPYEQYF. The CDR3 nucleotides are TGTGCCAGCAGTCCGGGACAGCCTCCCTACGAGCAGTACTTC.

V and J are TRBV11-1 and TRBJ2-7; unclear D gene. Trimming pared 0 bases from V and 1 base from J, leaving 22 bases between. The CDR3 runs 19 residues. Germline assignment: CDR1 SGHAT and CDR2 FQDESV (reference sequence). CDR3 nucleotides: TGTGCCAGCAGCTTAGCGTTGAGTGAGGATTCACCTTCTTCCTACGAGCAGTACTTC. Translated, it gives CASSLALSEDSPSSYEQYF. Drawing the rest from reference TRBV11-1 and TRBJ2-7, the complete variable domain is EAEVAQSPRYKITEKSQAVAFWCDPISGHATLYWYRQILGQGPELLVQFQDESVVDDSQLPKDRFSAERLKGVDSTLKIQPAELGDSAMYLCASSLALSEDSPSSYEQYFGPGTRLTVT.

V and J are TRBV3-1 and TRBJ2-5; D might be TRBD2 (6 bases). Trimming stripped 7 bases from V and 3 bases from J, with 12 bases between. Looked up from germline, CDR1 is LGHDT and CDR2 is YNNKEL (reference sequence). The CDR3 sequence is 13 residues long. The CDR3 here is CASTPRTKETQYF. The CDR3, as DNA: TGTGCCAGCACGCCCCGGACTAAAGAGACCCAGTACTTC.

The chain uses TRBV20-1 and TRBJ2-7; perhaps TRBD2 as D (6 bases). Trimming stripped 7 bases from V and 5 bases from J, with 15 bases between. The germline CDR1 and CDR2 sequences are DFQATT and SNEGSKA (reference sequence). This CDR3 spans 12 amino acids. The chain's CDR3 is CSVGRRIDEQYF. The CDR3 DNA reads TGCAGTGTGGGGAGGAGAATCGACGAGCAGTACTTC.

The genes are TRBV3-1 and TRBJ1-1; D is possibly TRBD1 (6 bases). Germline V gene lookup returns CDR1 LGHDT and CDR2 YNNKEL (reference sequence). The V end lost 1 base, the J end lost 12 bases, and 15 bases lay between the germline ends. CDR3 size: 13 residues. The CDR3 DNA follows: TGTGCCAGCAGCCAAGGACAGCGGGGGCCGTCTTTCTTT. It codes for CASSQGQRGPSFF. Full variable domain (remainder filled in from reference TRBV3-1 and TRBJ1-1): DTAVSQTPKYLVTQMGNDKSIKCEQNLGHDTMYWYKQDSKKFLKIMFSYNNKELIINETVPNRFSPKSPDKAHLNLHINSLELGDSAVYFCASSQGQRGPSFFGQGTRLTVV.

The chain employs TRBV12-3 or TRBV12-4 and TRBJ1-1; D ambiguous. V lost 1 base, J lost 3 bases, and 9 bases lay in between. CDR3 size: 14 residues. The CDR3 loop reads CASSLENWDTEAFF. The CDR3 DNA reads TGTGCCAGCAGTTTAGAGAACTGGGACACTGAAGCTTTCTTT.

This clonotype was seen a handful of times. The chain uses TRBV7-2 and TRBJ2-5, with D unclear. This CDR3 is 14 amino acids long. From germline, CDR1 is SGHTA and CDR2 FQGNSA. V lost 0 bases and J lost 0, with 5 bases in between. CDR3 nucleotides: TGTGCCAGCAGCTTAGCGGTTTACCAAGAGACCCAGTACTTC. Protein: CASSLAVYQETQYF. Full variable domain (rest looked up from reference TRBV7-2 and TRBJ2-5): GAGVSQSPSNKVTEKGKDVELRCDPISGHTALYWYRQSLGQGLEFLIYFQGNSAPDKSGLPSDRFSAERTGGSVSTLTIQRTQQEDSAVYLCASSLAVYQETQYFGPGTRLLVL.

The chain employs TRBV2 and TRBJ2-1; a weak D match, TRBD2 (6 bases). The CDR3 is made up of 15 amino acids. The V end was cut by 3 bases, the J end by 2 bases, with 11 bases between. In germline, CDR1 is SNHLY, CDR2 FYNNEI. The CDR3 reads CASSDAGRPYNEQFF. The CDR3 nucleotides read TGTGCCAGCAGTGACGCCGGGAGACCCTACAATGAGCAGTTCTTC.

This clonotype was recorded a few times. As DNA, the CDR3 is TGCGCCAGCATGGAACAGAGCAACGGGATTTGGTATTTT. Its protein product is CASMEQSNGIWYF. This chain joins TRBV5-1 and TRBJ2-3, with D perhaps matching TRBD2 (5 bases). CDR1 SGHRS and CDR2 YFSETQ come from the germline V gene. Trimming removed 6 bases at V and 14 bases at J, with 22 bases between. The CDR3 totals 13 residues.

This clonotype was picked up a small number of times. V gene TRBV10-3 combines with J gene TRBJ2-3; D is possibly TRBD1 or TRBD2 (5 bases each). From germline, CDR1 is ENHRY and CDR2 SYGVKD. The CDR3 runs to 12 residues. Between the trimmed V and J ends, which lost 10 bases and 6 bases, there was a span of 14 bases. In DNA form, the CDR3 reads TGTGCCACCGGGACCGCTTTGGATACGCAGTATTTT. Encoded protein: CATGTALDTQYF.

This clonotype was detected a few times. The chain uses TRBV3-1 and TRBJ2-2; D remains unclear. The CDR3 runs 11 residues. The V gene lost 8 bases and the J gene lost 8 bases, with 9 bases spanning the gap. CDR1 is LGHDT and CDR2 is YNNKEL in the germline V gene (reference sequence). In nucleotides, the CDR3 is TGTGCCAGCGGGGTTACAGGGGAGCTGTTTTTT. It translates to CASGVTGELFF.